Here is one TCR beta chain with its context. Its antigen target is currently unknown. Base qualities are not recorded, but no much larger clone differs from it by a single base. TCR CDR3 regions were amplified from genomic DNA by multiplex PCR using the deep immunoSEQ assay. Extracted genomic DNA from each cell subset was distributed evenly across all wells of several immunoSEQ 96-well plates, and each plate was treated as a replicate. Each replicate PCR for sorted subsets received approximately 220 ng genomic DNA, equal to roughly 30,000 T cell genomes. Purified libraries were measured with a Qubit 3.0 fluorometer, size-checked on a Bioanalyzer 2100, and measured again with the KAPA Library Quantification kit. Every immunoSEQ 96-well plate was sequenced on a separate single-read 150-cycle Illumina NextSeq 550 flow cell. The paper's processing steps were these. Because the immunoSEQ output held only junctional sequences and lacked quality scores, the filtering could not match the filtering applied to full-length reads. To assign V/J genes and CDR3, sequences were annotated against IMGT germline references using PyIR, a Python wrapper for IgBLAST v1.9. Reads were filtered out if the reads had weak V/J assignments (E-value above 1e-6), no CDR3, stop codons, out-of-frame junctions, or ambiguous translated residues. V3J clonotypes were defined as sequences sharing the same inferred V gene, J gene, and CDR3 amino acid sequence. Percentage overlap between repertoires was calculated by dividing the number of shared unique clonotypes by the size of the smaller repertoire. RTK rarefaction, the Chao1 estimator, and Recon v2.1 estimates of unobserved clonotypes were used to assess repertoire richness. Generation probabilities were computed with OLGA for all TCRbeta clonotypes obtained by the gDNA method from several donors. As stored in TCRdb, this immuneACCESS dataset retains in-frame rearrangements with V and J assigned. A fraction of the clones does not appear; measured against another copy, unresolved V genes explain less than half of the discrepancy, and the remainder lacks a known reason. V and J calls and clone size are copied from that table; D and trimming were computed from the DNA. This sample holds over a million clones; approximately 78% were observed only once. The top ten constitute 0.6% to 0.7% of the sample.

This specimen comes from a study of shared clonotypes between healthy human individuals (dated by TCRdb to between 2020 and 2021). Study-wide context: Three men and a couple of women, aged 18 to 49 years, made up the cohort. For each donor, CD4 naive and CD4 memory were each given three plates, CD8 naive was given two plates, and CD8 memory was given one plate. To estimate repertoire size and how much clonotypes are shared between individuals, the study performed deep sequencing of blood TCR repertoires from roughly five healthy adults. Libraries were prepared and TCR repertoires were sequenced by different laboratories using diverse techniques, in order to increase sequencing depth and limit assay-specific biases. Per donor, leukapheresis produced somewhere between about 0.94 and 9 billion PBMCs. Broad study findings and their caveats: Pairwise subsampling indicated that sequencing depth was expected to affect the degree of clonotype sharing among donors. Larger estimated clonotype richness was generally found for naive subsets than for memory subsets. When four donors were compared, the shared fraction of clonotypes was about 5.2% for naive CD4, around 3.6% for naive CD8, 2.3% for memory CD4, and roughly 0.43% for memory CD8. Only blood was sampled, and tissue TCR repertoires likely differ from those in blood. Rarefaction of sorted-subset datasets indicated incomplete sequencing despite the large sequencing depth. Compared with non-shared clonotypes, clonotypes shared by all four sorted-subset donors had higher generation probabilities. Because the study included a small number of donors, the genetic and exposure-history diversity represented was limited.

From V the trimming removes 0 bases and from J it removes 0 bases, while the gene matches leave 4 bases of the junction unaccounted for. The CDR3 holds 16 amino acids from the cysteine to the phenylalanine. Just CDR3 DNA is preserved here, 48 bases in frame from base 1. The germline V gene (reference sequence) provides CDR1 LNHNV and CDR2 YYDKDF. Healthy HIV-negative adults with no recently reported acute infections or vaccinations were included as donors. Only Caucasian adults living in Nashville, Tennessee, USA were represented among the donors. CD4+ T cells were enriched by magnetic negative selection; naive cells were then positively selected on CD45RA, and the negative fraction formed the memory subset. After blood collection by leukapheresis, PBMCs were isolated using Ficoll-Histopaque density gradient centrifugation and then cryopreserved in the vapor phase of liquid nitrogen. Analytical flow cytometry was used to check the purity and quantity of every magnetically sorted T cell population. Each sorted fraction had its genomic DNA isolated and then quantified by UV absorbance on a Nanodrop 2000c.

Sequencing was carried out using memory CD4+ T cells from PBMCs. In the paper's terms, the cell subset or site label means: CD45RA-negative fraction. The TCR comes from a man aged 18-30 years in good health. Some clones in this sample may be carry-over from other donors' samples. Here the chain combines TRBV15 and TRBJ1-1, and 7 junction bases match TRBD1. Here the CDR3 is given as CATSRDRGRLNTEAFF. The nucleotide sequence reads as follows: TGTGCCACCAGCAGAGACAGGGGGAGATTGAACACTGAAGCTTTCTTT.